One and the same sample provided the 5 T cell receptor beta chains below, sequenced in a study of cytomegalovirus exposure and HLA in healthy donors. Use of 60 Vbeta and 13 Jbeta primers characterized the PCR. Sequencing used immunoSEQ multiplex PCR; TCRdb keeps in-frame clones, though not all of them. In the table there are roughly 100,000 clones, approximately 82% of which are singletons. The sample was PBMCs. The receptor source for this set is a man aged 40-49 years in good health and CMV-seronegative.

V usage is TRBV5-4 and J usage is TRBJ2-7, with 7 nucleotides matching TRBD1. Germline loops: CDR1 SGHNT, CDR2 YYREEE (reference sequence). Losses at the gene ends were 2 bases for V and 4 bases for J; bases not matched to a gene: 9. The CDR3 spans 15 residues. CDR3 sequence (DNA): TGTGCCAGCAGCTTTTTAACAGGGGCCTTGTACGAGCAGTACTTC. It specifies CASSFLTGALYEQYF.

This chain connects TRBV18 to TRBJ2-5; TRBD2 aligns across 11 bases. The CDR3 contains 15 residues. The V segment lost 5 bases and the J segment 5 bases; nucleotides outside the gene matches: 7. Looked up from germline, CDR1 is KGHSH and CDR2 is LQKENI. For the CDR3, the DNA is TGTGCCAGCTCAACGACTAGCGGGACGGTTGAGACCCAGTACTTC. This sequence encodes CASSTTSGTVETQYF.

The rearrangement links TRBV7-3 to TRBJ2-5; D perhaps matches TRBD1 (6 bases). This CDR3 spans 15 amino acids. Trimming took 5 bases from V and 5 from J, leaving 18 bases between them. Germline V lookup: CDR1 SGHTA, CDR2 FQGTGA. CDR3 DNA sequence: TGTGCCAGCAGCCTCACGGGACACCACCGGGAGACCCAGTACTTC. It yields the protein CASSLTGHHRETQYF.

J is TRBJ2-5 and V is TRBV10-3, with 13 nucleotides matching TRBD2. CDR3 length: 16 residues. V was pared by 2 bases and J by 4 bases, with 4 bases of the junction left unmatched. CDR1 and CDR2 (germline): ENHRY, SYGVKD. The DNA of the CDR3 is TGTGCCATCAGTGAGCCGGGACTAGCGGGGACAGAGACCCAGTACTTC. Translated: CAISEPGLAGTETQYF.

The chain employs TRBV7-9 and TRBJ2-2; maybe TRBD1 (5 bases). V was pared by 7 bases and J by 6 bases, with 15 bases between. The CDR3 sequence is 14 residues long. Germline values: CDR1 SEHNR, CDR2 FQNEAQ (reference sequence). In DNA form, the CDR3 reads TGTGCCAGCAAAGCCCAGGGTTCGTCCGGGGAGCTGTTTTTT. As protein: CASKAQGSSGELFF.